Listed below are T cell receptor beta chains from one sample, sequenced in a study of cytomegalovirus exposure and HLA in healthy donors. TCRdb keeps only in-frame clones here, not all; method: immunoSEQ multiplex PCR. The sample yields 100,000 or so clones, 60% to 85% seen once. Sample: PBMCs. These receptors were collected from a woman aged 40 to 50 in good health and CMV-seropositive. CDR3s leave out the opening cysteine and the closing phenylalanine or tryptophan. Fields, in order: V gene, CDR3 protein.

TRBV11-2 ASSHPRTGFVSYT
TRBV18 ASSPTENQPQH
TRBV28 ASSSTGMNTEAF
TRBV11-2 ASSPLRGSSYNEQF
TRBV5-1 ASSLSGGQETQY
TRBV6-5 ASRLAGGGLREQF
TRBV7-2 ASRTQASSYEQY
TRBV10-3 AISGPGGGSPSSSYNEQF
TRBV28 ASSRLDYGQETQY
TRBV4-1 ASSGRATSNEQF
TRBV11-2 ASTHSGGIGPPGELF
TRBV27 ASSPRGGTEAF
TRBV18 ASSPSMARGHRTEAF
TRBV29-1 SVVAGQGASYEQY
TRBV11-3 ASSLETSSYNEQF
TRBV6-4 ASSGQENNQPQH
TRBV5-1 ASSLAGFTGELF
TRBV4-1 ASSQVIRGSELF
TRBV28 ASSRVLSGVFQPQH
TRBV29-1 SVGHRAQETQY
TRBV4-1 ASSQAPTGGDTQY
TRBV9 ASSVEVVRSSYEQY
TRBV27 ASSPNRDTEAF
TRBV11-2 ASRPVVGAPHEQY
TRBV7-9 ASSLFGGRGLWYGYT
TRBV7-9 ASGQKSSYEQY
TRBV6-4 ASSDSLGGSHEQF
TRBV19 ASSKRPGLLGEQY
TRBV7-3 ASSLNSVYEQY
TRBV2 ASRGTQAGGRDNEQF
TRBV9 ASSPSVGQGGHEQY
TRBV7-7 ASSYRLAGDEQF
TRBV28 ASRTAREQY
TRBV27 ASKPGDSYGYT
TRBV18 ASSPRGDNEKLF
TRBV19 ASSRGGVGTEAF
TRBV19 ASSTKHGDKAF
TRBV5-4 ASSSRGLAGTDTQY
TRBV11-3 ASSLTDLWGVPHNERF
TRBV7-8 ASSLVGGQYSNQPQH
TRBV7-2 ASSSGWDRGKNYGYT
TRBV7-7 ASSLLAGADYEQY
TRBV7-8 ASSLAFRATEAF
TRBV6-1 ASSGGLGDTQY
TRBV7-2 ASSLNQRTSTDTQY
TRBV11-2 ASSHLLAGGYNEQF
TRBV2 ASSAPSGQGGSHQPQH
TRBV19 ASSILGTDMQETQY
TRBV6-1 ASSAGTGYQPQH
TRBV15 ATRKEGARGYT
TRBV19 ASTTQGAGMEKLF
TRBV5-1 ASSLPGLAGGSRPTSTDTQY
TRBV6-5 ASKAGSLLYGYT
TRBV6-1 ASSEEVGQGPTDTQY
TRBV5-1 ASRTGVNSPLH
TRBV5-1 ASSPGTSGRLNEQF
TRBV4-2 ASSQDRGNSYNEQF
TRBV27 ASSLLGGNTEAF
TRBV7-3 ASSPPGQGAHPGANVLT
TRBV9 ASSSRVPSELAEETQY